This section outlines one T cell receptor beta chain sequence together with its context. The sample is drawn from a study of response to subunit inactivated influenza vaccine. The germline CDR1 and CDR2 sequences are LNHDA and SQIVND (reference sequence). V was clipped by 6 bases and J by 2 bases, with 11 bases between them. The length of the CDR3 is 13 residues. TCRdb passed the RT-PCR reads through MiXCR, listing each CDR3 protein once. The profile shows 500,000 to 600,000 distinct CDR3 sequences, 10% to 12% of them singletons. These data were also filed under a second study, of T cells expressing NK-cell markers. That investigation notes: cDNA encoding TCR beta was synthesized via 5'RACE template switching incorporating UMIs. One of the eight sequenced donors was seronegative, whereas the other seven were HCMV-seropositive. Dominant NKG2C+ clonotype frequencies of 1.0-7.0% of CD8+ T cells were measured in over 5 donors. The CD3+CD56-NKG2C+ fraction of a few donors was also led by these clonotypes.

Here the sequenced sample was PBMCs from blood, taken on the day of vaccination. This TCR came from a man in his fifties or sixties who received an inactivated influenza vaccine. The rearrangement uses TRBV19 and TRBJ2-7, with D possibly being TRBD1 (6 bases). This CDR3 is CASSRTETYEQYF. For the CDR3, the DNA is TGTGCCAGTAGCAGGACAGAGACCTACGAGCAGTACTTC.